What follows are 8 T cell receptor beta chains derived from one specimen sequenced in a study of blood T cell repertoires in COVID-19. Clones were read by immunoSEQ multiplex PCR, and TCRdb kept only the in-frame ones, dropping some. The sample shows 200,000 to 250,000 clones, around 89% of them seen only once. Sequences were obtained from peripheral blood. The receptors were sampled from a young man with COVID-19, enrolled during active disease.

The J gene is TRBJ1-5, the V gene TRBV18; D call uncertain. This CDR3 is 15 amino acids long. Germline V gives CDR1 KGHSH, CDR2 LQKENI. V lost 2 bases to trimming and J lost 2 bases, with 10 bases between them. DNA of the CDR3: TGTGCCAGCTCACCAGGCCCCCCCGGCAATCAGCCCCAGCATTTT. This encodes CASSPGPPGNQPQHF.

This chain uses TRBV19 with TRBJ2-5; 8 positions match TRBD1. Trimming removed 3 bases from V and 5 bases from J; junction bases left unmatched: 8. This CDR3 region has 15 residues. Germline V gives CDR1 LNHDA, CDR2 SQIVND (reference sequence). The CDR3 DNA follows: TGTGCCAGTAGTATGGACAGGGTCGGAGGGGAGACCCAGTACTTC. Its protein product is CASSMDRVGGETQYF.

The rearrangement links TRBV5-4 to TRBJ1-6, with 9 bases matching TRBD1. The CDR3 consists of 14 residues. Per the germline V gene, CDR1 is SGHNT and CDR2 is YYREEE (reference sequence). The trim removed 4 bases at V and 6 bases at J, leaving 2 bases unmatched. CDR3 loop: CASSRDRVNSPLHF. CDR3 in DNA: TGTGCCAGCAGCCGGGACAGGGTTAATTCACCCCTCCACTTT. The full variable domain, its missing parts supplied by reference TRBV5-4 and TRBJ1-6, is ETGVTQSPTHLIKTRGQQVTLRCSSQSGHNTVSWYQQALGQGPQFIFQYYREEENGRGNFPPRFSGLQFPNYSSELNVNALELDDSALYLCASSRDRVNSPLHFGNGTRLTVT.

This chain links TRBV10-3 with TRBJ1-6; 7 bases match TRBD1. The germline V gene has CDR1 ENHRY and CDR2 SYGVKD. The trim removed 4 bases at V and 5 bases at J, leaving 5 bases unmatched. The CDR3 is 15 residues long. The CDR3 DNA reads TGTGCCATCAGTGGAATTGGGACAGATAATTCACCCCTCCACTTT. This gives the protein CAISGIGTDNSPLHF.

The count of this clone is one. The chain links TRBV5-3 to TRBJ2-2; 9 bases map to TRBD1. Being an ORF, TRBV5-3 has a function that is uncertain. The CDR3 runs 17 residues. With V trimmed by 4 bases and J by 2 bases, 9 bases remained unmatched. CDR3 sequence reads: CARSTLDRGNNTGELFF. The CDR3 nucleotides read TGTGCCAGAAGCACACTCGACAGGGGGAATAACACCGGGGAGCTGTTTTTT.

The chain combines TRBV6-2 or TRBV6-3 with TRBJ2-1, with 10 bases identical to TRBD1. V shed 0 bases, J shed 5 bases, and the junction held 7 bases outside the gene matches. CDR3 length equals 17 residues. The germline V gene has CDR1 MNHEY and CDR2 SVGEGT. The CDR3: CASSYSKTGGLDNEQFF. The CDR3 nucleotides read TGTGCCAGCAGTTACTCTAAGACAGGGGGCTTGGACAATGAGCAGTTCTTC.

The chain is built from TRBV7-2 and TRBJ2-3, with 8 bases lining up with TRBD2. This CDR3 contains 15 residues. In germline, CDR1 is SGHTA, CDR2 FQGNSA. The J segment lost 5 bases and the V segment lost 3 bases, leaving 7 bases of the junction unmatched. The CDR3 loop reads CASSFGVLAGDTQYF. In nucleotides, the CDR3 is TGTGCCAGCAGCTTCGGTGTCCTAGCGGGAGATACGCAGTATTTT.

This rearrangement joins TRBV6-6 to TRBJ2-2; 8 bases map to TRBD2. CDR3 length: 16 amino acids. Looked up from germline, CDR1 is MNHNY and CDR2 is SVGAGI (reference sequence). Trimming removed 6 bases from V and 2 bases from J; junction bases left unmatched: 8. CDR3 DNA sequence: TGTGCCAGCAGGTCCCAACTAGCGGCAAACACCGGGGAGCTGTTTTTT. Residues: CASRSQLAANTGELFF.